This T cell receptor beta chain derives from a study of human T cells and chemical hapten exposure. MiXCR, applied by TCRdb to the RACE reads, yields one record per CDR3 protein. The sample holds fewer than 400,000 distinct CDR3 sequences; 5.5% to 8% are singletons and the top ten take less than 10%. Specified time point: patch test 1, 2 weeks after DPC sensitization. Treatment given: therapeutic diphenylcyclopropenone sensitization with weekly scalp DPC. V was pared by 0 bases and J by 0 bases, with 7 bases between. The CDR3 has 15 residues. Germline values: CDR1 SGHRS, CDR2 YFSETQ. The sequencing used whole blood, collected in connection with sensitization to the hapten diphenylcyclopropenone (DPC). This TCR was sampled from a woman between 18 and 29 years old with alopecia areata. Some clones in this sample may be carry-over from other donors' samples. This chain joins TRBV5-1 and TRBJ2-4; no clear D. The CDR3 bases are TGCGCCAGCAGCTTGGGACAAGTAGCCAAAAACATTCAGTACTTC. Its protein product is CASSLGQVAKNIQYF.